The next 5 T cell receptor beta chains were all read from a single sample in a study of chemoradiotherapy in HPV16-positive cancers. Sequenced by immunoSEQ multiplex PCR; TCRdb stores in-frame clones only, minus some. The sample has about 2,700 clones, around 77% seen once; the top ten hold less than 15%. This material was acquired from a patient who underwent chemoradiotherapy. The receptors derive from a human donor with HPV-associated anogenital cancer.

Only a few counts were recorded for this clone. The chain employs TRBV6-5 and TRBJ2-1; a possible D gene is TRBD1 (5 bases). V was clipped by 0 bases and J by 5 bases, with 5 bases between them. CDR3 length equals 13 residues. Germline V gene lookup returns CDR1 MNHEY and CDR2 SVGAGI. The CDR3 DNA sequence: TGTGCCAGCAGTTACTCAGGGGACAATGAGCAGTTCTTC. This codes for CASSYSGDNEQFF.

The chain links TRBV2 to TRBJ2-2, with 8 nucleotides matching TRBD1. The CDR3 covers 17 residues. The ends lost 1 base at V and 6 bases at J; junction bases unmatched: 10. Germline lookup yields CDR1 SNHLY and CDR2 FYNNEI. CDR3 in amino acids: CASSEGGSGGWAGELFF. CDR3 bases: TGTGCCAGCAGTGAAGGGGGATCAGGGGGCTGGGCCGGGGAGCTGTTTTTT. The full variable domain, with the rest looked up from reference TRBV2 and TRBJ2-2, is EPEVTQTPSHQVTQMGQEVILRCVPISNHLYFYWYRQILGQKVEFLVSFYNNEISEKSEIFDDQFSVERPDGSNFTLKIRSTKLEDSAMYFCASSEGGSGGWAGELFFGEGSRLTVL.

This rearrangement joins TRBV7-9 to TRBJ2-2; D is tentatively TRBD1 or TRBD2 (5 bases each). The CDR3 spans 17 residues. Germline assignment: CDR1 SEHNR and CDR2 FQNEAQ (reference sequence). V was clipped by 5 bases and J by 3 bases, with 19 bases between them. The CDR3, as DNA: TGTGCCAGCAGCCGCTTATGGAGAGGGGCCGACACCGGGGAGCTGTTTTTT. It translates to CASSRLWRGADTGELFF. The complete variable domain, with remaining parts taken from reference TRBV7-9 and TRBJ2-2, reads DTGVSQNPRHKITKRGQNVTFRCDPISEHNRLYWYRQTLGQGPEFLTYFQNEAQLEKSRLLSDRFSAERPKGSFSTLEIQRTEQGDSAMYLCASSRLWRGADTGELFFGEGSRLTVL.

As DNA, the CDR3 is TGTGCCTGGAGTCATAGCGGCAACCCCTACGAGCAGTACTTC. Translated: CAWSHSGNPYEQYF. This rearrangement joins TRBV30 to TRBJ2-7; weak D call: TRBD2 (6 bases). Trimming left V 2 bases short and J 2 bases short, with 13 bases between. Germline CDR1 GTSNPN, CDR2 SVGIG (reference sequence). The CDR3 has 14 residues.

The rearrangement uses TRBV7-2 and TRBJ2-1; maybe TRBD1 (5 bases). Germline V gene data show CDR1 as SGHTA and CDR2 as FQGNSA. The CDR3 has 16 amino acids. The ends were cut back, 1 base at V and 3 bases at J, with 13 bases in the middle. CDR3 nucleotides: TGTGCCAGCAGCTTAGGCGAACGACAGCACTACAATGAGCAGTTCTTC. Its protein product is CASSLGERQHYNEQFF.